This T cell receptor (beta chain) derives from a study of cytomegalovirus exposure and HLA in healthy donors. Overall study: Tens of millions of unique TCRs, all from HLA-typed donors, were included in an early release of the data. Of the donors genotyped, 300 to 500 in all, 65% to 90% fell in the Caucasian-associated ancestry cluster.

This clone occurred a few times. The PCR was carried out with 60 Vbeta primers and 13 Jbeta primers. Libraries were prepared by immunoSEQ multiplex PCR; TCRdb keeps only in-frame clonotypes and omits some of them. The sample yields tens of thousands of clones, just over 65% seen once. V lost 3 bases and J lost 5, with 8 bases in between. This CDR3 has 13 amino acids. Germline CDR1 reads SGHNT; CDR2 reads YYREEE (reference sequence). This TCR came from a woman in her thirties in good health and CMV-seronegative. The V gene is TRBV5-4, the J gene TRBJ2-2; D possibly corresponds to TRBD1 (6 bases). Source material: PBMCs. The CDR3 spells CASSSRGTGELFF. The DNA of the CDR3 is TGTGCCAGCAGCTCCAGGGGAACCGGGGAGCTGTTTTTT.